Listed below are T cell receptor beta chains from one sample, sequenced in a study of blood T cell repertoires in COVID-19. The method was immunoSEQ multiplex PCR; TCRdb's version includes in-frame clones alone and lacks a portion of them. The data hold around 160,000 clones, with 70% to 90% observed a single time. Source material: peripheral blood. The source of these receptors is a woman aged 40 to 49 with active or convalescent COVID-19. CDR3s leave out the opening cysteine and the closing phenylalanine or tryptophan. Fields, in order: V gene, CDR3 protein.

TRBV12-1 ASSLFGTGPSKTDHQPQH
TRBV10-3 AISSGTAKNQPQH
TRBV6-1 ASSEAGRMGYEQY
TRBV7-2 ASSTGGQGYNEQF
TRBV5-1 ASSLAGTPIRTDTQY
TRBV5-4 ASSLKGAWGYT
TRBV27 ATGTGVTTEAF
TRBV5-5 ASSSSTANYGYT
TRBV25-1 ASSEQGADGYT
TRBV19 ASSTGTRNYEQY
TRBV27 ASSLDRTINIQY
TRBV7-2 ASSSFATNEKLF
TRBV28 ASRVGGFTDTQY
TRBV28 ASSPQTSGRPRVGKNIQY